These T cell receptor beta chains were read from a single sample in a study of cytomegalovirus exposure and HLA in healthy donors. Assay used: immunoSEQ multiplex PCR; TCRdb lists only in-frame clones, some missing. This sample has 150,000 or so clones, with around 72% found just once. Sequencing was done on a sample of PBMCs. The receptors here all came from a woman aged 45-59 years in good health and CMV-seropositive. Both conserved end residues are part of each CDR3. Fields, in order: V gene, J gene, clone size, D gene, CDR3 protein, CDR3 DNA. D genes are given only for firm matches. Rows give clone size only sometimes, using once, few, many, or a class for an expanded clone.

TRBV14	TRBJ1-1	-	-	CASSQDYGGRNTEAFF	TGTGCCAGCAGCCAAGATTACGGGGGGAGGAACACTGAAGCTTTCTTT
TRBV4-1	TRBJ2-4	few	-	CASSQDRSYRNIQYF	TGCGCCAGCAGCCAAGACAGGTCATATAGAAACATTCAGTACTTC
TRBV7-9	TRBJ2-7	-	TRBD2	CASSPTGTSGRVEQYF	TGTGCCAGCAGCCCCACCGGGACTAGCGGGAGAGTCGAGCAGTACTTC
TRBV9	TRBJ2-3	-	-	CASSVVGLPTDTQYF	TGTGCCAGCAGCGTAGTGGGACTTCCCACAGATACGCAGTATTTT
TRBV5-1	TRBJ2-3	once	TRBD2	CASAGGRAIDTQYF	TGCGCCAGTGCTGGCGGGAGGGCCATAGATACGCAGTATTTT
TRBV5-4	TRBJ2-7	-	-	CASSLVTASSYEQYF	TGTGCCAGCAGCTTGGTGACAGCCAGCTCCTACGAGCAGTACTTC
TRBV29-1	TRBJ2-2	-	-	CSVEGQSNTGELFF	TGCAGCGTTGAAGGGCAGTCGAACACCGGGGAGCTGTTTTTT
TRBV5-1	TRBJ2-3	-	TRBD1	CASSGGTGSTDTQYF	TGCGCCAGCAGCGGCGGGACAGGGAGCACAGATACGCAGTATTTT
TRBV19	TRBJ2-1	-	TRBD1	CASSSGQGPYNEQFF	TGTGCCAGTAGCTCCGGACAGGGGCCTTACAATGAGCAGTTCTTC
TRBV6-5	TRBJ1-4	-	-	CASSYSHEKLFF	TGTGCCAGCAGTTACTCACACGAAAAACTGTTTTTT
TRBV6-1	TRBJ1-1	-	-	CASRVTARDTEAFF	TGTGCCAGCAGGGTGACAGCCAGGGACACTGAAGCTTTCTTT
TRBV27	TRBJ1-1	-	TRBD1	CASSPGTGGAKTEAFF	TGTGCCAGCAGCCCCGGGACAGGGGGCGCGAAGACTGAAGCTTTCTTT
TRBV4-3	TRBJ2-2	-	-	CASSQDHPAASTGELFF	TGCGCCAGCAGCCAAGATCATCCGGCGGCAAGCACCGGGGAGCTGTTTTTT
TRBV2	TRBJ1-5	-	-	CASSERVFNQPQHF	TGTGCCAGCAGTGAGAGGGTATTTAATCAGCCCCAGCATTTT
TRBV18	TRBJ2-7	-	TRBD1	CASSLGQGSDYEQYF	TGTGCCAGCTCGCTGGGACAGGGGAGCGACTACGAGCAGTACTTC
TRBV5-1	TRBJ2-7	-	TRBD1	CASSAGQGAGGVFEQYF	TGCGCCAGCAGCGCCGGACAGGGGGCGGGGGGTGTGTTCGAGCAGTACTTC
TRBV28	TRBJ1-4	-	TRBD1	CASTTTKDRGGEKLFF	TGTGCCAGCACCACCACAAAGGACAGGGGGGGTGAAAAACTGTTTTTT
TRBV19	TRBJ1-5	-	-	CASSPRAAGGNQPQHF	TGTGCCAGTAGTCCCCGGGCGGCAGGGGGCAATCAGCCCCAGCATTTT
TRBV5-1	TRBJ2-2	-	-	CASSPPDSTGELFF	TGCGCCAGCAGCCCCCCCGACAGCACCGGGGAGCTGTTTTTT
TRBV27	TRBJ2-5	once	TRBD2	CASSLGTSGSKKTQYF	TGTGCCAGCAGCCTAGGGACTAGCGGGAGTAAAAAGACCCAGTACTTC
TRBV5-6	TRBJ2-2	-	-	CASSLGLAAGELFF	TGTGCCAGCAGCTTGGGACTGGCCGCCGGGGAGCTGTTTTTT
TRBV28	TRBJ2-5	-	TRBD2	CASSPLAGGLETQYF	TGTGCCAGCAGCCCTCTGGCGGGGGGATTAGAGACCCAGTACTTC
TRBV28	TRBJ1-5	-	-	CASSLTHHRDYSNQPQHF	TGTGCCAGCAGCCTTACCCACCACAGGGATTATAGCAATCAGCCCCAGCATTTT
TRBV6-6	TRBJ2-7	-	TRBD1	CASSPGQGRSYEQYF	TGTGCCAGCAGCCCCGGACAGGGTCGGTCCTACGAGCAGTACTTC
TRBV7-8	TRBJ2-3	-	-	CASSFPSGLTDTQYF	TGTGCCAGCAGCTTCCCAAGCGGACTCACAGATACGCAGTATTTT
TRBV28	TRBJ2-7	-	-	CASRTGPYEQYF	TGTGCCAGCAGGACAGGCCCCTACGAGCAGTACTTC
TRBV4-3	TRBJ2-1	-	-	CASSPDYRNEQFF	TGCGCCAGCAGCCCAGACTACAGGAATGAGCAGTTCTTC
TRBV9	TRBJ2-1	few	TRBD2	CASSLTSGYNEQFF	TGTGCCAGCAGTTTGACTAGCGGGTACAATGAGCAGTTCTTC
TRBV2	TRBJ1-1	-	-	CASTVEGAVNTEAFF	TGTGCCAGCACCGTGGAGGGAGCCGTGAACACTGAAGCTTTCTTT
TRBV19	TRBJ2-1	-	TRBD1	CASSRRQGSSYNEQFF	TGTGCCAGTAGTAGAAGACAGGGGAGCTCCTACAATGAGCAGTTCTTC
TRBV5-1	TRBJ2-1	many	-	CASSVALAGLNNEQFF	TGCGCCAGCAGCGTGGCCCTGGCGGGGTTAAACAATGAGCAGTTCTTC
TRBV4-3	TRBJ2-3	few	-	CASSDGSQDTQYF	TGCGCCAGCAGCGACGGGAGCCAAGATACGCAGTATTTT
TRBV9	TRBJ2-1	-	TRBD2	CASTPGLAGNEQFF	TGTGCCAGCACTCCGGGACTAGCAGGCAATGAGCAGTTCTTC
TRBV25-1	TRBJ2-6	-	-	CASGYSGANGLTF	TGTGCCAGCGGATACTCTGGGGCCAACGGCCTGACTTTC